Listed here are 29 T cell receptor beta chains from one sample, sequenced in a study of graft-versus-host responses after intestinal transplantation. Their antigen targets remain unknown. The data were produced by immunoSEQ multiplex PCR, yet TCRdb's version contains in-frame clones alone and is incomplete. The sample has tens of thousands of clones, about 92% seen once. The input for sequencing was unstimulated CD8+ T cells sorted from spleen or lymph node cells, taken before intestinal transplant. Receptors were obtained from a human donor who received an intestinal transplant.

CDR3 residues: CAWSDIRNTEAFF. CDR3 bases: TGTGCCTGGAGCGATATCAGAAACACTGAAGCTTTCTTT. The gene calls are TRBV30 and TRBJ1-1; D is ambiguous. CDR1 GTSNPN and CDR2 SVGIG come from the germline V gene (reference sequence). Trimming removed 3 bases from V and 2 bases from J, with 10 bases in between. The CDR3 has 13 residues.

V is TRBV21-1 and J is TRBJ1-6; TRBD1 was called by the table and not checked on the DNA. TRBV21-1 is a recognized pseudogene. The CDR3 has 20 residues. In DNA, the CDR3 is TGTGCCAGCAGCAAAAGCCAGGGGGGACAGCTGCGCTCCTATAATTCACCCCTCCACTTT. Its translation: CASSKSQGGQLRSYNSPLHF.

This chain joins TRBV7-8 and TRBJ1-1, with 8 bases that match TRBD1. The CDR3 has 15 residues. Germline lookup yields CDR1 SGHVS and CDR2 FQNEAQ. V lost 5 bases and J lost 3; bases outside the gene matches: 8. The CDR3 here is CASSDRGGGYTEAFF. CDR3 DNA sequence: TGTGCCAGCAGCGACAGGGGCGGTGGGTACACTGAAGCTTTCTTT.

The chain has TRBV29-1 and TRBJ1-1; tentative D call: TRBD1 (5 bases). Trimming removed 4 bases from V and 5 bases from J, with 14 bases in between. The CDR3 is 13 residues long. The germline V gene encodes CDR1 SQVTM and CDR2 ANQGSEA. The DNA of the CDR3 is TGCAGCGTTGTGGACACCGATCGGACTGAAGCTTTCTTT. Its translation is CSVVDTDRTEAFF. The variable domain in full, completed from reference TRBV29-1 and TRBJ1-1, reads SAVISQKPSRDICQRGTSLTIQCQVDSQVTMMFWYRQQPGQSLTLIATANQGSEATYESGFVIDKFPISRPNLTFSTLTVSNMSPEDSSIYLCSVVDTDRTEAFFGQGTRLTVV.

The rearrangement joins TRBV12-5 to TRBJ2-3; D is ambiguous. Trimming removed 3 bases from V and 7 bases from J, with 8 bases in between. Germline V gene sequence: CDR1 LGHNT, CDR2 FRNRAP. CDR3 length: 12 amino acids. This CDR3 reads CASGLALNTQYF. The CDR3 coding sequence is TGTGCTAGTGGTTTAGCCTTAAATACGCAGTATTTT. Together with reference TRBV12-5 and TRBJ2-3, the CDR3 gives the full variable domain: DARVTQTPRHKVTEMGQEVTMRCQPILGHNTVFWYRQTMMQGLELLAYFRNRAPLDDSGMPKDRFSAEMPDATLATLKIQPSEPRDSAVYFCASGLALNTQYFGPGTRLTVL.

The chain couples TRBV19 to TRBJ1-3; maybe TRBD1 (5 bases). The V and J ends lost 9 bases and 2 bases respectively, with 17 bases between them. The CDR3 spans 15 residues. In germline, CDR1 is LNHDA, CDR2 SQIVND (reference sequence). The CDR3 is CASQVWGETGNTIYF. For the CDR3, the DNA is TGTGCCAGCCAAGTATGGGGGGAGACTGGAAACACCATATATTTT.

The chain carries TRBV7-2 and TRBJ2-7, with 11 bases identical to TRBD2. The CDR3 loop spans 14 amino acids. Unmatched junction bases numbered 4, after V lost 3 bases and J lost 6 bases. Germline V CDR1 and CDR2: SGHTA, FQGNSA. The CDR3 protein is CASSFSGGASEQYF. The CDR3 DNA reads as TGTGCCAGCAGCTTTAGCGGGGGGGCCTCCGAGCAGTACTTC.

This chain links TRBV2 with TRBJ2-3; TRBD1 matches 7 bases. V shed 9 bases and J 4 bases; nucleotides not matched to a gene: 19. This CDR3 spans 17 amino acids. Germline loops: CDR1 SNHLY, CDR2 FYNNEI. CDR3 DNA: TGTGCCAGTGGGAGTCTTTTGGGACAGACGAGGTCAGATACGCAGTATTTT. It yields the protein CASGSLLGQTRSDTQYF.

The rearrangement joins TRBV29-1 to TRBJ2-2; 7 nucleotides agree with TRBD2. Trimming at V came to 7 bases and at J to 0 bases, leaving 8 bases not matched to a gene. The CDR3 covers 15 residues. CDR1 and CDR2 from the germline V gene are SQVTM and ANQGSEA. The CDR3 DNA follows: TGCAGCGCTGGGAGGGGATCGGCGAACACCGGGGAGCTGTTTTTT. This gives the protein CSAGRGSANTGELFF.

V usage is TRBV5-1 and J usage is TRBJ1-2, with a possible D match to TRBD1 (6 bases). Germline CDR1 and CDR2: SGHRS and YFSETQ. Trimming pared 0 bases from V and 0 bases from J, leaving 12 bases between. The CDR3 is 16 residues long. CDR3 loop: CASSLATRGTNYGYTF. CDR3 DNA: TGCGCCAGCAGCTTGGCCACCAGGGGAACTAACTATGGCTACACCTTC.

V and J are TRBV7-9 and TRBJ1-1; perhaps TRBD1 as D (5 bases). The germline V and J ends were trimmed by 1 base and 0 bases, with 9 bases remaining between them. The CDR3 sequence is 15 residues long. Germline loops: CDR1 SEHNR, CDR2 FQNEAQ (reference sequence). The CDR3 nucleotides read TGTGCCAGCAGCTTAGTTGGGGGGGTGAACACTGAAGCTTTCTTT. Translated, it gives CASSLVGGVNTEAFF.

V is TRBV4-1 and J is TRBJ1-1; D possibly corresponds to TRBD1 (5 bases). From germline, CDR1 is MGHRA and CDR2 YSYEKL. V was trimmed by 1 base and J by 0 bases, leaving 12 bases between them. The CDR3 has 16 amino acids. CDR3 residues: CASSQGWGSVNTEAFF. DNA of the CDR3: TGCGCCAGCAGCCAAGGTTGGGGCAGCGTGAACACTGAAGCTTTCTTT.

V and J are TRBV7-9 and TRBJ1-1, with 7 bases matching TRBD1. V lost 5 bases, J lost 0 bases, and 9 bases stayed unmatched. This CDR3 has 16 residues. Germline values: CDR1 SEHNR, CDR2 FQNEAQ (reference sequence). In nucleotides, the CDR3 is TGTGCCAGCAGCGAGACGGCGACAGGGATGAACACTGAAGCTTTCTTT. Protein product: CASSETATGMNTEAFF.

This sequence joins TRBV2 and TRBJ1-3; possible D gene TRBD1, 5 bases. CDR1 is SNHLY and CDR2 is FYNNEI in the germline V gene. The CDR3 is 17 residues long. The ends were cut back, 7 bases at V and 0 bases at J, with 19 bases in the middle. CDR3 DNA sequence: TGTGCCAGCAACGACGACAACGACAGACGCTCTGGAAACACCATATATTTT. Protein sequence: CASNDDNDRRSGNTIYF.

The chain carries TRBV10-3 and TRBJ1-1; D possibly corresponds to TRBD1 (6 bases). V was trimmed by 3 bases and J by 5 bases, leaving 10 bases between them. Per germline, CDR1 ENHRY and CDR2 SYGVKD. There are 13 residues in the CDR3. CDR3 nucleotide sequence: TGTGCCATCAGTGATCCAGGGGTGACTGAAGCTTTCTTT. This gives the protein CAISDPGVTEAFF.

The chain uses TRBV4-1 and TRBJ2-7; D possibly corresponds to TRBD2 (5 bases). Germline CDR1 reads MGHRA; CDR2 reads YSYEKL. V gave up 1 base and J gave up 3 bases, with 10 bases separating them. This CDR3 has 14 residues. The CDR3 DNA sequence: TGCGCCAGCAGCCAAGGAATCGGGGACTACGAGCAGTACTTC. Translating it yields CASSQGIGDYEQYF.

The chain combines TRBV11-2 with TRBJ2-1, with TRBD1 identical over 8 bases. There are 15 residues in the CDR3. Germline-derived CDR1 and CDR2 are SGHAT and FQNNGV. Unmatched junction bases numbered 9, after V lost 5 bases and J lost 6 bases. CDR3 sequence (DNA): TGTGCCAGCAGCGCGACGGACAGGGTAGTCAATGAGCAGTTCTTC. Amino acids: CASSATDRVVNEQFF. Complete variable domain (other parts from reference TRBV11-2 and TRBJ2-1): EAGVAQSPRYKIIEKRQSVAFWCNPISGHATLYWYQQILGQGPKLLIQFQNNGVVDDSQLPKDRFSAERLKGVDSTLKIQPAKLEDSAVYLCASSATDRVVNEQFFGPGTRLTVL.

The chain uses TRBV4-3 and TRBJ2-1, with 7 bases matching TRBD2. With V trimmed by 0 bases and J by 7 bases, 12 bases remained unmatched. Germline CDR1 LGHNA, CDR2 YSLEER. There are 17 residues in the CDR3. The chain's CDR3 is CASSQEDSGARGNEQFF. DNA for the CDR3: TGCGCCAGCAGCCAAGAAGACAGCGGGGCCCGGGGAAATGAGCAGTTCTTC.

The chain is built from TRBV7-8 and TRBJ1-4; D is possibly TRBD1 (6 bases). This CDR3 is 16 amino acids long. CDR1 SGHVS and CDR2 FQNEAQ come from the germline V gene. Trimming removed 6 bases from V and 3 bases from J, with 17 bases in between. The CDR3 reads CASSPVAGAPNEKLFF. DNA for the CDR3: TGTGCCAGCAGTCCAGTGGCAGGGGCTCCTAATGAAAAACTGTTTTTT.

This chain uses TRBV5-1 with TRBJ2-5; TRBD1 matches at 8 bases. Germline V CDR1 and CDR2: SGHRS, YFSETQ. CDR3 length: 15 amino acids. With 0 bases clipped from V and 0 bases from J, the junction kept 1 base outside the gene matches. DNA for the CDR3: TGCGCCAGCAGCTTGGGGACAGGGAACCAAGAGACCCAGTACTTC. It is translated as CASSLGTGNQETQYF.

The chain is built from TRBV29-1 and TRBJ1-2; TRBD1 matches at 8 bases. This CDR3 contains 18 residues. The germline V gene has CDR1 SQVTM and CDR2 ANQGSEA. V was pared by 0 bases and J by 3 bases, with 15 bases of the junction left unmatched. The CDR3 nucleotides read TGCAGCGTTGAAGATCGAGAAGCGTGGACAGGGCACGACTATGGCTACACCTTC. Residues: CSVEDREAWTGHDYGYTF.

The gene calls are TRBV7-9 and TRBJ2-7, with 9 bases matching TRBD2. This CDR3 region has 15 residues. Germline CDR1 SEHNR, CDR2 FQNEAQ (reference sequence). V trimming: 0 bases; J trimming: 2 bases; junction bases outside the gene matches: 2. The CDR3 reads CASSLAASGAYEQYF. In nucleotides, the CDR3 is TGTGCCAGCAGCTTAGCGGCTAGCGGGGCCTACGAGCAGTACTTC.

This clone has only one observation. The chain recombines TRBV7-7 with TRBJ1-1; tentative D call: TRBD1 (5 bases). The CDR3 runs 15 residues. V was trimmed by 5 bases and J by 6 bases, leaving 19 bases between them. Germline CDR1 and CDR2: SSHAT and FNYEAQ (reference sequence). The CDR3, as DNA: TGTGCCAGCAGCCCCGGGACTCCTGGAAAGGCTGAAGCTTTCTTT. Residues: CASSPGTPGKAEAFF.

The chain is built from TRBV5-4 and TRBJ2-3, with 15 bases that match TRBD2. Germline-derived CDR1 and CDR2 are SGHNT and YYREEE (reference sequence). The CDR3 extends over 20 amino acids. J was trimmed by 2 bases and V by 0 bases; bases with no gene match: 10. The CDR3 region has the DNA TGTGCCAGCAGCTTGGATAGGACTAGCGGGGGGGCGGGTTCCACAGATACGCAGTATTTT. Protein product: CASSLDRTSGGAGSTDTQYF. Full variable domain (rest looked up from reference TRBV5-4 and TRBJ2-3): ETGVTQSPTHLIKTRGQQVTLRCSSQSGHNTVSWYQQALGQGPQFIFQYYREEENGRGNFPPRFSGLQFPNYSSELNVNALELDDSALYLCASSLDRTSGGAGSTDTQYFGPGTRLTVL.

This chain uses TRBV21-1 with TRBJ2-7; no check of the table's D call, TRBD2, against the DNA was made. TRBV21-1 corresponds to a pseudogene. There are 10 residues in the CDR3. The CDR3 sequence: CASSNLEQYF. CDR3 sequence (DNA): TGTGCCAGCAGCAACCTGGAGCAGTACTTC.

The J gene is TRBJ2-1, the V gene TRBV5-1; TRBD2 matches at 10 bases. CDR1 and CDR2 (germline): SGHRS, YFSETQ. The length of the CDR3 is 19 residues. The V gene end was trimmed by 5 bases and the J gene end by 0 bases; junction bases not matched to a gene: 14. The CDR3 sequence: CASRSPSGGPTASYNEQFF. In DNA, the CDR3 is TGCGCCAGCAGGTCGCCTAGCGGGGGCCCAACCGCCTCCTACAATGAGCAGTTCTTC. The whole variable domain, remainder taken from reference TRBV5-1 and TRBJ2-1, is KAGVTQTPRYLIKTRGQQVTLSCSPISGHRSVSWYQQTPGQGLQFLFEYFSETQRNKGNFPGRFSGRQFSNSRSEMNVSTLELGDSALYLCASRSPSGGPTASYNEQFFGPGTRLTVL.

The chain uses TRBV27 and TRBJ2-1; TRBD1 might be the D (6 bases). The V end lost 6 bases, the J end lost 7 bases, and 10 bases lay between the germline ends. Looked up from germline, CDR1 is MNHEY and CDR2 is SMNVEV (reference sequence). This CDR3 is built from 12 residues. CDR3 residues: CASSTRGNEQFF. The CDR3 DNA follows: TGTGCCAGCAGCACTAGGGGGAATGAGCAGTTCTTC.

The chain has TRBV19 and TRBJ2-5, with 15 bases that match TRBD2. The CDR3 is 15 residues long. J lost 5 bases, V lost 5 bases, and 3 bases had no gene match. Germline lookup yields CDR1 LNHDA and CDR2 SQIVND (reference sequence). The CDR3 DNA follows: TGTGCCAGTAGTTGGACTAGCGGGGGGGGTGAGACCCAGTACTTC. This sequence encodes CASSWTSGGGETQYF.

The chain couples TRBV21-1 to TRBJ1-1. TRBV21-1 is assigned pseudogene status. This CDR3 has 17 residues. DNA of the CDR3: TGTGCCAGCCCAAAGGGGGGGGTAGGTTTGTCGGGCACTGAAGCTTTCTTT. It yields the protein CASPKGGVGLSGTEAFF.